The clone carrying this T cell receptor (beta chain) has just a few counts. Genomic DNA constituted the template upon which TCR beta VDJ and CDR3 profiling was performed. TCRdb re-derived calls from the reads in MiXCR, one entry per CDR3 protein. The sample consists of around 180,000 distinct CDR3 sequences, about three fifths of them appearing once. The sample is drawn from a study of CD8+CD57+ T cells in acquired aplastic anemia. V lost 8 bases, J lost 0 bases, and 14 bases lay in between. This CDR3 is 14 amino acids long. Germline V gene data show CDR1 as MDHEN and CDR2 as SYDVKM. Material for sequencing was sorted CD4+, CD8+, or CD8+CD57+ T cells (not recorded which) from PBMCs. The chain couples TRBV28 to TRBJ2-7; a weak D match, TRBD2 (5 bases). This TCR derives from a human donor in good health. CDR3 sequence: CASLSSTSSYEQYF. CDR3 DNA: TGTGCCAGCCTATCTAGCACTAGCTCCTACGAGCAGTACTTC.